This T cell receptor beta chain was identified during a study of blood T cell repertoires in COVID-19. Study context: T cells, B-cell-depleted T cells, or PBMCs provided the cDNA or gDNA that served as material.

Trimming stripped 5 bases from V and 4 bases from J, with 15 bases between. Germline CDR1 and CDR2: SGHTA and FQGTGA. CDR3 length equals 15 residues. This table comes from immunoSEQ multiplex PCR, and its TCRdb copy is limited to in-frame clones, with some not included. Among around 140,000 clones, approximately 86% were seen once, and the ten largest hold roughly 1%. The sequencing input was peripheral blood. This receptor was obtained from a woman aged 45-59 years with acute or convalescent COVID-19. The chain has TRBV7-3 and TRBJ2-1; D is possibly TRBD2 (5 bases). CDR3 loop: CASSPLAGPYNEQFF. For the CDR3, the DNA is TGTGCCAGCAGCCCTCTAGCAGGTCCATACAATGAGCAGTTCTTC.